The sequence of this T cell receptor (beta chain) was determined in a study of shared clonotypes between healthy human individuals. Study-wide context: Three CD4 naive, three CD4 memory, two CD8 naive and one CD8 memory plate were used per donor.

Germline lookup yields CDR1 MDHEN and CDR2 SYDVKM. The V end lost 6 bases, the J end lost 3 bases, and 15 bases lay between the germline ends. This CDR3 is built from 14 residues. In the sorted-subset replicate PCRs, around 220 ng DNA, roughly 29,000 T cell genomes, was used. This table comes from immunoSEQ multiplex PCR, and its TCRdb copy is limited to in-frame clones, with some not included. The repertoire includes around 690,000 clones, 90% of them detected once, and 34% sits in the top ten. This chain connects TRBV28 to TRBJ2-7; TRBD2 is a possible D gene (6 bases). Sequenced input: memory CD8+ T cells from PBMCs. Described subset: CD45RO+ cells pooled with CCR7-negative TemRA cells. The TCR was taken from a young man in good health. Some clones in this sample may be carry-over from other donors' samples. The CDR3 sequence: CASSFHSGDYEQYF. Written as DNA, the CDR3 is TGTGCCAGCAGCTTTCATAGCGGAGACTACGAGCAGTACTTC.